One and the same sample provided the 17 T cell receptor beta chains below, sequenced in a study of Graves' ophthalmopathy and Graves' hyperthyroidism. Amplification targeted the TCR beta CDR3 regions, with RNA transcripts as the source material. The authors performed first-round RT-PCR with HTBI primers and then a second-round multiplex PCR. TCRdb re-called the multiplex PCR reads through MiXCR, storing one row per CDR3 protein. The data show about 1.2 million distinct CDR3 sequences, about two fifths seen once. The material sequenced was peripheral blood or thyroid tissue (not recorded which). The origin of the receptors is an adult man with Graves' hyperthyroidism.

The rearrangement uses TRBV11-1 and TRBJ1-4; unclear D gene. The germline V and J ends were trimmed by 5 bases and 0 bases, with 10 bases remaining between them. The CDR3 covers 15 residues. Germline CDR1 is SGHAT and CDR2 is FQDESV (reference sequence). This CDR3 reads CASSPADSTNEKLFF. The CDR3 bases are TGTGCCAGCAGCCCAGCGGACTCAACTAATGAAAAACTGTTTTTT.

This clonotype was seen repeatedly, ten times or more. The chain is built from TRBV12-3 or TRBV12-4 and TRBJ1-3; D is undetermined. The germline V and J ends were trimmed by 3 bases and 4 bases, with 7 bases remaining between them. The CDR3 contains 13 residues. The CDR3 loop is CASSFGVGNTIYF. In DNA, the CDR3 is TGTGCCAGCAGTTTCGGGGTCGGAAACACCATATATTTT.

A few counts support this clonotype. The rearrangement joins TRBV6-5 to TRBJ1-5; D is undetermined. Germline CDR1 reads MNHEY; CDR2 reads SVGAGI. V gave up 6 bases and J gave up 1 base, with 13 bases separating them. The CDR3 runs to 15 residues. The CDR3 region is CASRRSGVSNQPQHF. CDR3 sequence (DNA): TGTGCCAGCAGGAGGTCGGGTGTCAGCAATCAGCCCCAGCATTTT.

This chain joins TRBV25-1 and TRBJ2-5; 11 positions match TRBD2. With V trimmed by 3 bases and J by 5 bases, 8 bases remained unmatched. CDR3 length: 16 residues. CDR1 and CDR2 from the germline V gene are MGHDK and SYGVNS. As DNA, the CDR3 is TGTGCCAGCAGTGAGGGACTAGCGGCCCCCGTGGAGACCCAGTACTTC. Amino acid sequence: CASSEGLAAPVETQYF.

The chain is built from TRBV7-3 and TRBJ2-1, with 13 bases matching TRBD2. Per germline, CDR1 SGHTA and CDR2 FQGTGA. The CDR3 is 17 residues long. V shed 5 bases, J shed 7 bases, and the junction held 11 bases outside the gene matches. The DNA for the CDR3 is TGTGCCAGCAGCAAGGGCAAGGGACTAGCGGGATCTAATGAGCAGTTCTTC. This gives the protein CASSKGKGLAGSNEQFF. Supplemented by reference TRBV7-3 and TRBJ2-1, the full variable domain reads GAGVSQTPSNKVTEKGKYVELRCDPISGHTALYWYRQSLGQGPEFLIYFQGTGAADDSGLPNDRFFAVRPEGSVSTLKIQRTERGDSAVYLCASSKGKGLAGSNEQFFGPGTRLTVL.

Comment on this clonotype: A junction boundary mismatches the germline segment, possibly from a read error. CDR3 protein: CAGSLMSTGELFF. The DNA of the CDR3 is TGTGCCGGCAGCTTAATGTCGACCGGGGAGCTGTTTTTT. The chain has TRBV11-2 and TRBJ2-2; D is ambiguous. The CDR3 sequence is 13 residues long. Germline CDR1 and CDR2: SGHAT and FQNNGV. The complete variable domain, with remaining parts taken from reference TRBV11-2 and TRBJ2-2, reads EAGVAQSPRYKIIEKRQSVAFWCNPISGHATLYWYQQILGQGPKLLIQFQNNGVVDDSQLPKDRFSAERLKGVDSTLKIQPAKLEDSAVYLCAGSLMSTGELFFGEGSRLTVL.

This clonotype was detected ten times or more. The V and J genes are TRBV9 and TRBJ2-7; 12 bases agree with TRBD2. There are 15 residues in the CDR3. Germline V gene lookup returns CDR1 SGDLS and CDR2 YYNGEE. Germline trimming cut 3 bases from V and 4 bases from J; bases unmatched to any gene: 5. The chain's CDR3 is CASSEGTSGLYEQYF. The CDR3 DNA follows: TGTGCCAGCAGCGAGGGGACTAGCGGGCTGTACGAGCAGTACTTC.

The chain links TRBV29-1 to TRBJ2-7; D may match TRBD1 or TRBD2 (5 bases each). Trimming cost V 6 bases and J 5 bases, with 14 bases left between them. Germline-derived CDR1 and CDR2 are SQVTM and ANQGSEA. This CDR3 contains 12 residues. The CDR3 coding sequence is TGCAGCGTACCGGGACCGGGTAACGAGCAGTACTTC. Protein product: CSVPGPGNEQYF.

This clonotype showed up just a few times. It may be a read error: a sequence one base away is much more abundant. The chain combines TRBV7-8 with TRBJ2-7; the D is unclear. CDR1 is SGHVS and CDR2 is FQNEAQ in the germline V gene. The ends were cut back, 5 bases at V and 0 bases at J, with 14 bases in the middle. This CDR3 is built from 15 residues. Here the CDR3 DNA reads TGTGCCAGCAGCACGCTGACACTGAGCTCCTACGAGCAGTACTTC. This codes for CASSTLTLSSYEQYF. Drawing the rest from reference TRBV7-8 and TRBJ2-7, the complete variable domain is GAGVSQSPRYKVAKRGQDVALRCDPISGHVSLFWYQQALGQGPEFLTYFQNEAQLDKSGLPSDRFFAERPEGSVSTLKIQRTQQEDSAVYLCASSTLTLSSYEQYFGPGTRLTVT.

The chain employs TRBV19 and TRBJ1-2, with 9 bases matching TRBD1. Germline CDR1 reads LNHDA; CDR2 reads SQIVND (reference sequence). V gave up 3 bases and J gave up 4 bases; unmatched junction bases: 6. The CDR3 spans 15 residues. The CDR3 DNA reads TGTGCCAGTAGTATCACGGGACAGGGCAGCTATGGCTACACCTTC. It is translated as CASSITGQGSYGYTF.

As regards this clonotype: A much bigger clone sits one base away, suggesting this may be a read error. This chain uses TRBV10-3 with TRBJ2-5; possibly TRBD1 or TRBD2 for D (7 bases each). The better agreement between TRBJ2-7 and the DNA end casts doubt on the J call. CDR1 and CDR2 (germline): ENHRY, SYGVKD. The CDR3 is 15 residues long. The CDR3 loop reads CAISEVDREGYEQYF. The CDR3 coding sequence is TGTGCCATCAGTGAGGTTGACAGGGAGGGGTACGAGCAGTACTTC.

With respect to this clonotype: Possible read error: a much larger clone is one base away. The CDR3 here is CSARTYGVGYTF. CDR3 bases: TGCAGTGCTCGTACCTATGGGGTTGGCTACACCTTC. The chain is built from TRBV20-1 and TRBJ1-2; no definite D call. This CDR3 region has 12 residues. The V gene's germline CDR1 is DFQATT and CDR2 SNEGSKA (reference sequence). V lost 5 bases, J lost 7 bases, and 14 bases lay in between.

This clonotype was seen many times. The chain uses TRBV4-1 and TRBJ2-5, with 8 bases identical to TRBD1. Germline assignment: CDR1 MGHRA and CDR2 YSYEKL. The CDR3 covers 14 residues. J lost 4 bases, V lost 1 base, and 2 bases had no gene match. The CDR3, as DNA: TGCGCCAGCAGCCAAGCCACAGGGGGAGAGACCCAGTACTTC. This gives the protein CASSQATGGETQYF.

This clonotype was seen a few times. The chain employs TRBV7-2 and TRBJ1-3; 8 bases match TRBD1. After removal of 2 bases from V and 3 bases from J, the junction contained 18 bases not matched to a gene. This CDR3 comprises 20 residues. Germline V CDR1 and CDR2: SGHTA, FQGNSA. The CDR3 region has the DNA TGTGCCAGCAGCTTACGCTGGACAGGGTCTCTTGGAGTGGGTGGAAACACCATATATTTT. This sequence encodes CASSLRWTGSLGVGGNTIYF.

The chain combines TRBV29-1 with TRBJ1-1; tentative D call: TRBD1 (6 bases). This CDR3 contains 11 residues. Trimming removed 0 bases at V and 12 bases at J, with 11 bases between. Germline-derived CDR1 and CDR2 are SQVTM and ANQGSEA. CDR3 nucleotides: TGCAGCGTTGAAGATCGACAGGTACCTTTCTTT. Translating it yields CSVEDRQVPFF.

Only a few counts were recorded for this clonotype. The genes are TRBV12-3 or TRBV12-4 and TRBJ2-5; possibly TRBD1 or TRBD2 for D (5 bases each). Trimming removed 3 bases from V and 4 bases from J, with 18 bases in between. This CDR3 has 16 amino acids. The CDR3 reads CASSFGMGPLRETQYF. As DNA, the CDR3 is TGTGCCAGCAGTTTTGGGATGGGACCCCTCAGAGAGACCCAGTACTTC.

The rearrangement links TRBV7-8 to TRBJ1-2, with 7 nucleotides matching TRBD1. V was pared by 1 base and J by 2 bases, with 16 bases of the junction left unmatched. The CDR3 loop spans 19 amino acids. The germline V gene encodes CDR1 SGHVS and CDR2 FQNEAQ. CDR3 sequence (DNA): TGTGCCAGCAGCTTAGTGCGGGTAGCCGGTCCACAGGGGAACTATGGCTACACCTTC. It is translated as CASSLVRVAGPQGNYGYTF.